This T cell receptor (beta chain) was retrieved from a study of human T cells and chemical hapten exposure. Turning to the study itself: 2% DPC applied to a 2 cm by 2 cm arm area sensitized donors.

CDR3 length: 13 amino acids. Trimming took off 5 bases at V and 1 base at J, with 8 bases between the two ends. Germline V gives CDR1 MNHEY, CDR2 SVGAGI. Many counts were recorded for this clonotype. Its antigen is as yet unknown. TCRdb recomputed calls from the RACE reads with MiXCR, one row per CDR3 protein. This table has about 84,000 distinct CDR3 sequences, under 14% appearing once. Described time point: patch test 3, about 24 weeks after DPC sensitization. Treatment meaning: therapeutic diphenylcyclopropenone sensitization with weekly scalp DPC. Study-level results: Patch test scores rose with PT1 expanded TCR counts, a positive correlation.

The V call is TRBV6-5, the J call TRBJ1-1; D may be TRBD1 (6 bases). This sample comprised whole blood, obtained in connection with sensitization to the hapten diphenylcyclopropenone (DPC). This TCR was sampled from a woman aged 45-65 years with alopecia areata. Some clones in this sample may be carry-over from other donors' samples. The CDR3 DNA is TGTGCCAGCAGTGGGACACGGAACACTGAAGCTTTCTTT. It encodes CASSGTRNTEAFF.